In its sample, the clone carrying this TCR beta chain was seen many times. Its target is unknown. The record originates from a study of T cells in Graves' hyperthyroidism and ophthalmopathy. There were TCR beta CDR3 regions amplified from RNA transcripts. TCR CDR3 underwent first-round RT-PCR with the HTBI primer set. TCRdb analysed the multiplex PCR reads with MiXCR anew, one entry per CDR3 protein. Of 500,000 to 650,000 distinct CDR3 sequences in the sample, about 15% were seen once. Study results and caveats: Blood held most thyroid clonotypes expanded above 0.001 frequency.

Germline loops: CDR1 MNHNS, CDR2 SASEGT. Deletions cut 7 bases from V and 8 bases from J, with 17 bases between. The CDR3 runs to 14 residues. Source material: blood. This sequence originates from a woman in her forties with Graves' hyperthyroidism. The chain has TRBV6-1 and TRBJ1-4; a weak D match, TRBD1 (6 bases). The CDR3 DNA follows: TGTGCCAGCACCCCGGTAGGGGGGGGGGAAAAACTGTTTTTT. Translated, it gives CASTPVGGGEKLFF.